A single T cell receptor (beta chain) is shown here with its context. The V gene end was trimmed by 4 bases and the J gene end by 6 bases; junction bases not matched to a gene: 3. The CDR3 extends over 13 amino acids. Per germline, CDR1 LGHNT and CDR2 FRNRAP. The protocol was immunoSEQ multiplex PCR, while the TCRdb copy is restricted to in-frame clones and leaves out a portion. The sample consists of about 98,000 clones, about 89% of them appearing once. This sample is part of a study of blood T cell repertoires in COVID-19. This receptor was taken from a man aged 50 to 59 with acute or convalescent COVID-19. The chain is built from TRBV12-5 and TRBJ2-3, with 8 nucleotides matching TRBD2. The sequencing sample was made of peripheral blood. The CDR3 loop is CASGSGRGDTQYF. In DNA, the CDR3 is TGTGCTAGTGGTTCCGGGAGGGGGGATACGCAGTATTTT. Drawing the rest from reference TRBV12-5 and TRBJ2-3, the complete variable domain is DARVTQTPRHKVTEMGQEVTMRCQPILGHNTVFWYRQTMMQGLELLAYFRNRAPLDDSGMPKDRFSAEMPDATLATLKIQPSEPRDSAVYFCASGSGRGDTQYFGPGTRLTVL.